The 4 T cell receptor beta chains below all came from one sample that was sequenced in a study of cytomegalovirus exposure and HLA in healthy donors. The primer mix had 60 Vbeta and 13 Jbeta primers. Here immunoSEQ multiplex PCR was the method, and the copy in TCRdb shows in-frame clones only, minus some. This repertoire shows about 150,000 clones, roughly 78% found once; its top ten account for 5% to 6.5%. Sequencing was carried out using PBMCs. Receptor source: a man aged 45-65 years in good health and CMV-seropositive.

V and J are TRBV9 and TRBJ2-3, with D tentatively TRBD2 (6 bases). Germline lookup yields CDR1 SGDLS and CDR2 YYNGEE. This CDR3 has 16 residues. Between the trimmed V and J ends, which lost 3 bases and 5 bases, there was a span of 19 bases. The CDR3 region has the DNA TGTGCCAGCAGCGCCTTGGGCGGGACCCCAATAGATACGCAGTATTTT. Encoded protein: CASSALGGTPIDTQYF.

The genes are TRBV7-9 and TRBJ2-5, with TRBD1 as a possible D gene (5 bases). Germline V gene lookup returns CDR1 SEHNR and CDR2 FQNEAQ (reference sequence). CDR3 length: 14 amino acids. Trimming took 3 bases from V and 5 from J, leaving 13 bases between them. In nucleotides, the CDR3 is TGTGCCAGCAGCTTCCCCAGGGTGGGGGAGACCCAGTACTTC. The encoded protein is CASSFPRVGETQYF.

V is TRBV5-1 and J is TRBJ2-7; D might be TRBD1 (6 bases). The germline V and J ends were trimmed by 3 bases and 0 bases, with 16 bases remaining between them. The CDR3 contains 16 residues. Germline V lookup: CDR1 SGHRS, CDR2 YFSETQ. The CDR3 loop reads CASSSPPGTLSYEQYF. As DNA, the CDR3 is TGCGCCAGCAGCTCGCCCCCCGGGACACTCTCCTACGAGCAGTACTTC. Based on the CDR3 plus reference TRBV5-1 and TRBJ2-7, the full variable domain is KAGVTQTPRYLIKTRGQQVTLSCSPISGHRSVSWYQQTPGQGLQFLFEYFSETQRNKGNFPGRFSGRQFSNSRSEMNVSTLELGDSALYLCASSSPPGTLSYEQYFGPGTRLTVT.

The V and J genes are TRBV5-1 and TRBJ2-7, with TRBD1 identical over 8 bases. CDR3 size: 14 residues. CDR1 is SGHRS and CDR2 is YFSETQ in the germline V gene. V gave up 4 bases and J gave up 2 bases; unmatched junction bases: 5. The CDR3 reads CASSPGTGPYEQYF. The CDR3, as DNA: TGCGCCAGCAGCCCCGGGACAGGCCCCTACGAGCAGTACTTC.